This T cell receptor beta chain was recovered during a study of blood T cell repertoires in COVID-19. Overall study context: Samples representing acute and convalescent COVID-19 were sourced from the United States, Italy and Spain. The cDNA or gDNA used as material had been derived from T cells, B-cell-depleted T cells, or PBMCs.

In the original workflow: Counts of nucleated cells, estimated from reference gene primer amplification, were obtained. Clones were read by immunoSEQ multiplex PCR, and TCRdb kept only the in-frame ones, dropping some. The V and J calls and clone size were taken over from that table, and D and trimming were inferred from the DNA. This sample has fewer than 500,000 clones, with about 87% found just once. Patients at the Seattle site were enrolled during active infection and followed longitudinally. This CDR3 contains 15 residues. V shed 0 bases and J shed 3 bases, with 9 bases lying between them. Germline V gene sequence: CDR1 SGHRS, CDR2 YFSETQ.

The clonotype comes from a man younger than 30 with COVID-19, enrolled during active disease. This sequence joins TRBV5-1 and TRBJ2-2, with a weak D call TRBD1 (6 bases). The sequenced sample was peripheral blood. The CDR3 here is CASSLGRGDTGELFF. As DNA, the CDR3 is TGCGCCAGCAGCTTGGGCAGGGGTGACACCGGGGAGCTGTTTTTT.